This T cell receptor beta chain was documented in a study of STAT5B mutations in CD4+ large granular lymphocyte leukemia. Some clones are missing from TCRdb's copy, which holds only in-frame ones; the method was immunoSEQ multiplex PCR. Of tens of thousands of clones listed, 70% to 90% were seen once; the top ten hold more than 0.95%. The CDR3 is 15 residues long. Germline values: CDR1 LNHDA, CDR2 SQIVND (reference sequence). The V and J ends lost 3 bases and 2 bases, in that order; junction bases with no gene match: 7. The source is a human donor in good health. J is TRBJ2-7 and V is TRBV19; TRBD2 matches at 7 bases. Sequenced material: CD4+ T cells from blood buffy coats. CDR3 nucleotide sequence: TGTGCCAGTAGTATTTATAGCGGGTATACCTACGAGCAGTACTTC. Its translation: CASSIYSGYTYEQYF. Filled out from reference TRBV19 and TRBJ2-7, the complete variable domain reads DGGITQSPKYLFRKEGQNVTLSCEQNLNHDAMYWYRQDPGQGLRLIYYSQIVNDFQKGDIAEGYSVSREKKESFPLTVTSAQKNPTAFYLCASSIYSGYTYEQYFGPGTRLTVT.